One sample yielded the 8 T cell receptor beta chains listed below, sequenced in a study of response to subunit inactivated influenza vaccine. In TCRdb, the RT-PCR reads were re-called with MiXCR into one record per CDR3 protein. This table holds a few hundred thousand distinct CDR3 sequences, approximately 14% found once. Specimen: PBMCs from blood, collected 12 days after vaccination. The receptors were sampled from a man aged 45 to 65 who received an inactivated influenza vaccine.

The chain links TRBV5-1 to TRBJ2-7; tentatively, D is TRBD1 or TRBD2 (6 bases each). The ends were cut back, 4 bases at V and 4 bases at J, with 15 bases in the middle. The CDR3 consists of 14 residues. Germline CDR1 SGHRS, CDR2 YFSETQ. CDR3 sequence (DNA): TGCGCCAGCAGCCCTGTCGGGGGCGGTTACGAGCAGTACTTC. Residues: CASSPVGGGYEQYF. The full variable domain, rest sourced from reference TRBV5-1 and TRBJ2-7, is KAGVTQTPRYLIKTRGQQVTLSCSPISGHRSVSWYQQTPGQGLQFLFEYFSETQRNKGNFPGRFSGRQFSNSRSEMNVSTLELGDSALYLCASSPVGGGYEQYFGPGTRLTVT.

This clonotype was seen only a few times. The genes are TRBV7-3 and TRBJ1-1, with a weak D call TRBD1 (5 bases). Deletions cut 5 bases from V and 6 bases from J, with 19 bases between. Germline CDR1 is SGHTA and CDR2 is FQGTGA. The CDR3 sequence is 15 residues long. In DNA form, the CDR3 reads TGTGCCAGCAGCCCAAGGGCAGGGCCGATTTCTGAAGCTTTCTTT. This codes for CASSPRAGPISEAFF.

This clonotype showed up just a few times. This rearrangement joins TRBV6-1 to TRBJ2-7; D gene ambiguous. V was trimmed by 0 bases and J by 5 bases, leaving 5 bases between them. Looked up from germline, CDR1 is MNHNS and CDR2 is SASEGT. The CDR3 loop spans 12 amino acids. The CDR3 sequence: CASSEAGDEQYF. CDR3 bases: TGTGCCAGCAGTGAAGCTGGGGACGAGCAGTACTTC.

This clonotype was found a few times. The chain carries TRBV20-1 and TRBJ2-2; 12 bases are shared with TRBD2. The trim removed 2 bases at V and 1 base at J, leaving 5 bases unmatched. CDR3 length: 17 amino acids. Germline V gene lookup returns CDR1 DFQATT and CDR2 SNEGSKA (reference sequence). The CDR3 nucleotides are TGCAGTGCTAGATCACTAGCGGGAGGCCAGAACACCGGGGAGCTGTTTTTT. It is translated as CSARSLAGGQNTGELFF.

This clonotype was detected only a few times. The chain combines TRBV29-1 with TRBJ2-5; 10 bases align to TRBD2. This CDR3 has 17 residues. The germline V gene has CDR1 SQVTM and CDR2 ANQGSEA. The junction had 10 bases not matched to a gene; V was cut back by 1 base and J by 2 bases. CDR3 nucleotides: TGCAGCGTTGAAGGTCTAGCGGGAGAGTCGAGTCAAGAGACCCAGTACTTC. This codes for CSVEGLAGESSQETQYF.

This clonotype was found a few times. The rearrangement uses TRBV7-9 and TRBJ2-7; TRBD1 agrees at 7 bases. Germline values: CDR1 SEHNR, CDR2 FQNEAQ (reference sequence). The CDR3 extends over 15 amino acids. Trimming took 2 bases from V and 6 from J; bases not matched to a gene: 10. The CDR3 protein is CASSLRQGGFLEQYF. The CDR3 coding sequence is TGTGCCAGCAGCTTAAGACAGGGTGGGTTCCTCGAGCAGTACTTC.

CDR3 loop: CASSFSLQETQYF. The CDR3 region has the DNA TGCGCCAGCAGCTTTAGTCTTCAAGAGACCCAGTACTTC. The chain recombines TRBV5-1 with TRBJ2-5; D remains unclear. Germline V gives CDR1 SGHRS, CDR2 YFSETQ. V lost 2 bases, J lost 2 bases, and 7 bases lay in between. The length of the CDR3 is 13 residues. Looking up the rest from reference TRBV5-1 and TRBJ2-5 gives the full variable domain: KAGVTQTPRYLIKTRGQQVTLSCSPISGHRSVSWYQQTPGQGLQFLFEYFSETQRNKGNFPGRFSGRQFSNSRSEMNVSTLELGDSALYLCASSFSLQETQYFGPGTRLLVL.

This clonotype was found a few times. This chain links TRBV6-1 with TRBJ1-2, with D perhaps TRBD1 (5 bases). CDR1 is MNHNS, CDR2 SASEGT, per germline. The CDR3 extends over 15 amino acids. V was trimmed by 2 bases and J by 7 bases, leaving 17 bases between them. The CDR3 coding sequence is TGTGCCAGCAGTGAATCCTGGGGGTCGCCGTCTGGCTACACCTTC. Its translation: CASSESWGSPSGYTF.